This T cell receptor (beta chain) was obtained from a study of Ad26.COV2.S vaccination and SARS-CoV-2 variants. CDR3 size: 17 residues. The V and J ends lost 4 bases and 5 bases, in that order; junction bases with no gene match: 12. CDR1 SGHTA and CDR2 FQGNSA come from the germline V gene. The treatment denotes: some 20 received Ad26.COV2.S at low or high dose, single or two shots; 5 received placebo; per-sample allocation not given. Repertoires come from day 63 after the first vaccine or placebo injection. Sequenced by immunoSEQ multiplex PCR; TCRdb stores in-frame clones only, minus some. The sample holds about 350,000 clones, 88% seen once.

The sample consisted of peripheral blood, taken in a trial of Ad26.COV2.S vaccine versus placebo. This sequence joins TRBV7-2 and TRBJ2-7; 12 bases line up with TRBD2. This TCR came from a person between 18 and 60 years old who received the Ad26.COV2.S COVID-19 vaccine or a placebo. CDR3 sequence: CASSSKVLGLAGNEQYF. In nucleotides, the CDR3 is TGTGCCAGCAGCTCAAAGGTTTTAGGACTAGCGGGGAACGAGCAGTACTTC.